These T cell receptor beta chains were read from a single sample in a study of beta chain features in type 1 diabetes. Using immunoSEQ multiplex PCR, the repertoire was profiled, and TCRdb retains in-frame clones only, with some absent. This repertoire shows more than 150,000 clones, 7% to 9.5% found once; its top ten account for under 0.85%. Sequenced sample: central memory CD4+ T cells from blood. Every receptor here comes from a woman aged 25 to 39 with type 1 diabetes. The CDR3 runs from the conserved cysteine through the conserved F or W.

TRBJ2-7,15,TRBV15,CATSRDRGQVYEQYF
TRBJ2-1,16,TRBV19,CASIPRPGQGRDEQFF
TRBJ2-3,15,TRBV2,CASQVSSLTTDTQYF
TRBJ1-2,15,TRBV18,CASSPGDRANYGYTF
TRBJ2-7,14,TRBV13,CASSTRTDLDEQYF
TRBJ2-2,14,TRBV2,CASSVTSVGGELFF
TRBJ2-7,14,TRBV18,CASSPPTSGYEQYF
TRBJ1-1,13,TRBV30,CAGRSGTLSGAFF
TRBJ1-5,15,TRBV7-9,CASSGSGQGNQPQHF
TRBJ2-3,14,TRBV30,CAWNPGSSTDTQYF
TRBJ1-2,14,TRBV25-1,CASSEYFTNYGYTF
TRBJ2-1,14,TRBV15,CATSRVAAYNEQFF
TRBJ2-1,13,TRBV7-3,CASSTGTSRTQFF
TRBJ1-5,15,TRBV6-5,CASSRQGARGQPQHF
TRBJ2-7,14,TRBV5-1,CASAAGTNPYEQYF
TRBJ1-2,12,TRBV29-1,CSVEGQGYGYTF
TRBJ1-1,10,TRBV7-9,CASRNTEAFF
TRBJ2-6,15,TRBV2,CASSAGVSGANVLTF
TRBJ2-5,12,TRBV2,CARRTGKETQYF
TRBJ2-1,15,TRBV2,CASSLSGRAYNEQFF
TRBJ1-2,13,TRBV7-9,CASNRDSNYGYTF
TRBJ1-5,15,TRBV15,CATSRRTVSNQPQHF
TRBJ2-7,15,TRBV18,CASSPVSGQGIEQYF
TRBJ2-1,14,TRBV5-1,CASSLGGGYNEQFF
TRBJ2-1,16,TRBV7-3,CASSQMGLAGGNEQFF
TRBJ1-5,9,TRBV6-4,CVGGQPQHF
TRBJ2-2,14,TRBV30,CAWRSGRAAGELFF
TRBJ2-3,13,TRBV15,CATSRDPSGTQYF
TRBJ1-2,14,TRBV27,CASSQPGTNYGYTF
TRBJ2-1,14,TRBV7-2,CASRTGLAGGGKFF
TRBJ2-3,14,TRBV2,CASTRPPSTDTQYF
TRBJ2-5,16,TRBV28,CASSPRLAGEWETQYF
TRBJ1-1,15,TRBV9,CASSVEPGRHTEAFF
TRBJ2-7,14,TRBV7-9,CASSPGQVAYEQYF
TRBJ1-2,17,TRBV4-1,CASSARTGDTIFYGYTF
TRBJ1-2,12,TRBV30,CAWGQGARGYTF
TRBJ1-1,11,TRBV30,CAWSSGGTAFF
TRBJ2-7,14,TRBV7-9,CASSLTSGSYEQYF
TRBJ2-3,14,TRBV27,CASSLLRVADTQYF
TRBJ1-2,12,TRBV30,CAWSVRGQGYTF
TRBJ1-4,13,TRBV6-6,CASSDTDSEKLFF
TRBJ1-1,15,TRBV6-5,CASSRGGGMNTEAFF
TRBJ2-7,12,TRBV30,CAWSGASDEQYF
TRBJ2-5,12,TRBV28,CAIRQNQETQYF
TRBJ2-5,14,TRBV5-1,CASSPSGGGETQYF
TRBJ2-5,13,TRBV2,CASSGGSGETQYF
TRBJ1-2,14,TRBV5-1,CASSPEGTGYGYTF
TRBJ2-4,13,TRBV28,CASTRTGGNIQYF
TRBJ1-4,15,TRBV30,CAWSLIGTENEKLFF
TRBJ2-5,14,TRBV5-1,CASSLQGFQETQYF
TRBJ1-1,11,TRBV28,CASSFESWAFF
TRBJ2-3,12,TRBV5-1,CASTLPSDTQYF
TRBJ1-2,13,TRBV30,CAWVPTGGYGYTF
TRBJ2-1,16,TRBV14,CASSQTGQGSRNEQFF
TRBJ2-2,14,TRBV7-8,CASSPRDRAGELFF
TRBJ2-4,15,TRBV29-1,CSVEAGGVAKNIQYF
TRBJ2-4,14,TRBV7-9,CASSLGAGENIQYF
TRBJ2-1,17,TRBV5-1,CASSPDGTGANYNEQFF
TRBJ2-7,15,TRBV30,CAWSVAAGGSYEQYF
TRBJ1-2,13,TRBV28,CASSLRDSKGYTF